What follows are 4 T cell receptor beta chains derived from one specimen sequenced in a study of a mutant IDH1 vaccine in newly diagnosed glioma. Specified time point: week 23, last vaccination. Doses consisted of 300 ug of mutant IDH1 20-mer peptide each, paired with topical imiquimod. Clones were sequenced by immunoSEQ multiplex PCR, and TCRdb holds only the in-frame ones, with some missing. The profile shows tens of thousands of clones, around 87% of them singletons. The antigens of these receptors remain unknown. Here the sequenced sample was PBMCs, taken from a glioma patient whose treatment included an IDH1 peptide vaccine. The source is a man aged 40-49 years with glioma.

The gene calls are TRBV5-1 and TRBJ1-1; tentative D call: TRBD1 (5 bases). Per germline, CDR1 SGHRS and CDR2 YFSETQ. The V gene lost 7 bases and the J gene lost 4 bases, with 17 bases spanning the gap. CDR3 length: 14 residues. DNA of the CDR3: TGCGCCAGCTCTTTGGGGGGTTTCGGCACTGAAGCTTTCTTT. Translation gives CASSLGGFGTEAFF.

This clone was picked up one time. CDR3 amino acids: CASHLQRDNEQFF. CDR3 nucleotide sequence: TGTGCCAGCCACCTTCAACGCGACAATGAGCAGTTCTTC. The genes are TRBV18 and TRBJ2-1; D gene ambiguous. CDR1 is KGHSH and CDR2 is LQKENI in the germline V gene. There are 13 residues in the CDR3. V was clipped by 8 bases and J by 5 bases, with 13 bases between them.

Only one count was recorded for this clone. The chain links TRBV5-1 to TRBJ2-1; 14 bases are shared with TRBD2. Germline V gives CDR1 SGHRS, CDR2 YFSETQ. The CDR3 loop spans 17 amino acids. Losses at the gene ends were 7 bases for V and 10 bases for J; bases not matched to a gene: 16. The CDR3 DNA follows: TGCGCCAGCCAGGGACAGACGACTAGCGGGAGGGCCCAGGAGCAGTTCTTC. The encoded protein is CASQGQTTSGRAQEQFF.

The chain links TRBV9 to TRBJ1-1, with D possibly TRBD1 on 5 matching bases. Germline lookup yields CDR1 SGDLS and CDR2 YYNGEE. With 4 bases removed from V and 4 bases from J, the gap between germline ends came to 14 bases. This CDR3 is 14 amino acids long. This chain's CDR3 is CASSTHGGATEAFF. CDR3 nucleotide sequence: TGTGCCAGCAGCACCCATGGAGGGGCCACTGAAGCTTTCTTT.